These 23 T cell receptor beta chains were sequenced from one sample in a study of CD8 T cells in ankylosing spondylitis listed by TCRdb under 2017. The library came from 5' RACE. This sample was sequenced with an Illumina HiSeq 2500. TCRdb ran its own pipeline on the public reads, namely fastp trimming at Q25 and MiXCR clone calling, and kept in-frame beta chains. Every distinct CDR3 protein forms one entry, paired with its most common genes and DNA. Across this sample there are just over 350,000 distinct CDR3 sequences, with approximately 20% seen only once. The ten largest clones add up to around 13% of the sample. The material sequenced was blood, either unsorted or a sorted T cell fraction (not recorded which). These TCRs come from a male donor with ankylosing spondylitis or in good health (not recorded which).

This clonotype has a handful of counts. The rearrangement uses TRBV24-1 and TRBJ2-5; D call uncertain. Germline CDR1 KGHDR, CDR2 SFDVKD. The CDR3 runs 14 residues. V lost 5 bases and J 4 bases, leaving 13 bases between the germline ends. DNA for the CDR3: TGTGCCACCAGTGCATGGCGAGCGCGAGAGACCCAGTACTTC. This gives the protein CATSAWRARETQYF.

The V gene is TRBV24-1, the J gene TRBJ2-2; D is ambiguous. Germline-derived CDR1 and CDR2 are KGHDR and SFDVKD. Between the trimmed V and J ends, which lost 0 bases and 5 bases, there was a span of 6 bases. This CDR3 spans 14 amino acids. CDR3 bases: TGTGCCACCAGTGATTTGGCGGTAACCGGGGAGCTGTTTTTT. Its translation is CATSDLAVTGELFF.

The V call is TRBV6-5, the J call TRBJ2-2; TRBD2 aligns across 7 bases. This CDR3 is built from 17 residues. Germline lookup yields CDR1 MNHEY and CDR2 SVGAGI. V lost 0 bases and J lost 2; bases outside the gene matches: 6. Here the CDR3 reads CASSYSGLAVNTGELFF. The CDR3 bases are TGTGCCAGCAGTTACTCGGGGCTAGCGGTTAACACCGGGGAGCTGTTTTTT.

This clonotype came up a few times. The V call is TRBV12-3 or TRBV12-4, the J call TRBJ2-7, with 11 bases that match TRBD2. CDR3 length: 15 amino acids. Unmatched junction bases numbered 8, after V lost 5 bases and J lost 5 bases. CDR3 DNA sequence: TGTGCCAGCAGTCCTAGCGGGGGGCCCGGGAACGAGCAGTACTTC. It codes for CASSPSGGPGNEQYF.

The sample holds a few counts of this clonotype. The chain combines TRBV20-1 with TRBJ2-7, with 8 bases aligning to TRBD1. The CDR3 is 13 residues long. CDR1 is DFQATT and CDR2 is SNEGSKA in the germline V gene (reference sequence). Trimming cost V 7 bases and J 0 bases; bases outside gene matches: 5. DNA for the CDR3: TGCAGTGTTAGGACAGGGACCTCCTACGAGCAGTACTTC. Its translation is CSVRTGTSYEQYF.

This chain's CDR3 is CASSQEARGLGGYTF. CDR3 in DNA: TGCGCCAGCAGCCAAGAGGCCAGGGGGCTCGGGGGCTACACCTTC. The gene calls are TRBV4-1 and TRBJ1-2; 8 bases match TRBD1. Unmatched junction bases numbered 8, after V lost 0 bases and J lost 8 bases. The CDR3 is made up of 15 amino acids. Germline values: CDR1 MGHRA, CDR2 YSYEKL.

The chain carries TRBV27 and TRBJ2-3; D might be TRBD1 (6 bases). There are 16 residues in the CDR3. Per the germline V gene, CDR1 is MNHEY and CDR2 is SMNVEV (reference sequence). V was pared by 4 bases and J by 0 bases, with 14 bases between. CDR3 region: CASSSPDSPSTDTQYF. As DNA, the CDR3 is TGTGCCAGCAGTTCCCCGGACAGCCCTAGCACAGATACGCAGTATTTT.

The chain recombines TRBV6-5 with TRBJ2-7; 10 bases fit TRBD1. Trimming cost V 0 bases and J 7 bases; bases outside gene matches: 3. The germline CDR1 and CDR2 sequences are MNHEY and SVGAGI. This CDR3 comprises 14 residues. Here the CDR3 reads CASSYSGQGTEQYF. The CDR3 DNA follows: TGTGCCAGCAGTTACTCGGGACAGGGGACTGAGCAGTACTTC.

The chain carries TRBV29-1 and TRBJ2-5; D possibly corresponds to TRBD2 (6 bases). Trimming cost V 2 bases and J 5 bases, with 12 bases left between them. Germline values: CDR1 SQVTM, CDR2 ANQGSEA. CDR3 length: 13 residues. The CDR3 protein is CSVELEGWETQYF. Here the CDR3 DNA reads TGCAGCGTTGAATTGGAGGGTTGGGAGACCCAGTACTTC.

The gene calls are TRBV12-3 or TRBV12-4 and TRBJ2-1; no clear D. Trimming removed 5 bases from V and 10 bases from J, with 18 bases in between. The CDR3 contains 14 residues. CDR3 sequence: CASSPDDTYGEQFF. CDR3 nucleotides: TGTGCCAGCAGTCCCGATGACACGTATGGCGAGCAGTTCTTC.

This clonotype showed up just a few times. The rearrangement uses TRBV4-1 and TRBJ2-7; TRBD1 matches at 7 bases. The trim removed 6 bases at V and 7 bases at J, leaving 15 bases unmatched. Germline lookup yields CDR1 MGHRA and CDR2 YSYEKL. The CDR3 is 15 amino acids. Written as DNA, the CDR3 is TGCGCCAGCAGAGCTACAGGGGCCGACTCGGGGGAGCAGTACTTC. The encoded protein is CASRATGADSGEQYF.

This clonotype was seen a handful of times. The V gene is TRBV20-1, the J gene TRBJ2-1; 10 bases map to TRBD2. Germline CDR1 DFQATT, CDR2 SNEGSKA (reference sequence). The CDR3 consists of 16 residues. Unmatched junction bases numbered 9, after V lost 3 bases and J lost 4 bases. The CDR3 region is CSARPRLAGEYNEQFF. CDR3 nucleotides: TGCAGTGCTAGGCCCAGGCTAGCGGGGGAGTACAATGAGCAGTTCTTC.

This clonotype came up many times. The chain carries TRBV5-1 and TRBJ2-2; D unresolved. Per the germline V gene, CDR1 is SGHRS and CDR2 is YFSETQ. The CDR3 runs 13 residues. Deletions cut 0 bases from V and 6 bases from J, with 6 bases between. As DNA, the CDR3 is TGCGCCAGCAGCTTGGAGGGCCCCGGGGAGCTGTTTTTT. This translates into CASSLEGPGELFF.

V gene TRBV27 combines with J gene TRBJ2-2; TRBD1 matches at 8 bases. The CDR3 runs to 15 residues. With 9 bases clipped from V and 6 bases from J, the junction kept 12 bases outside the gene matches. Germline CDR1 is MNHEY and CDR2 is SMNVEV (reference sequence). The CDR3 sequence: CASQDTQGAPGELFF. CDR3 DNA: TGTGCCAGTCAGGATACTCAGGGGGCCCCCGGGGAGCTGTTTTTT.

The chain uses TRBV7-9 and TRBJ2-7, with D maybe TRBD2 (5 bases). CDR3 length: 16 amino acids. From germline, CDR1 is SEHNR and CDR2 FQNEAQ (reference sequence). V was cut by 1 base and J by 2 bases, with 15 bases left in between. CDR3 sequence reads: CASSLGAPDWAYEQYF. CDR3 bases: TGTGCCAGCAGCTTAGGAGCGCCGGACTGGGCCTACGAGCAGTACTTC.

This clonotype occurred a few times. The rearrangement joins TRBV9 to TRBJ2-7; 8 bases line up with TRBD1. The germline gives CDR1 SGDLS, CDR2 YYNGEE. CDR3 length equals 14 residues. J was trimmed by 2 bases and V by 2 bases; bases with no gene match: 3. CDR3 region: CASSVQGATYEQYF. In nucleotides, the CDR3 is TGTGCCAGCAGCGTCCAGGGGGCTACCTACGAGCAGTACTTC.

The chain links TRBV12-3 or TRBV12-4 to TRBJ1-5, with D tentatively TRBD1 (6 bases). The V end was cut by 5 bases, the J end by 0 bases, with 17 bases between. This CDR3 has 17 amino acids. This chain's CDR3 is CASSQGQEVVSNQPQHF. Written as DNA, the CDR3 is TGTGCCAGCAGTCAGGGGCAGGAGGTCGTTAGCAATCAGCCCCAGCATTTT.

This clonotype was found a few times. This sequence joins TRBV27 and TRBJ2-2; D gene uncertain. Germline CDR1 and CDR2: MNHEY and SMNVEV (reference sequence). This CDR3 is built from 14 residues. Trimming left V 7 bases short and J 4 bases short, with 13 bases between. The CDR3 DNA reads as TGTGCCAGCACCCCCGCCAGGTCCACCGGGGAGCTGTTTTTT. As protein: CASTPARSTGELFF.

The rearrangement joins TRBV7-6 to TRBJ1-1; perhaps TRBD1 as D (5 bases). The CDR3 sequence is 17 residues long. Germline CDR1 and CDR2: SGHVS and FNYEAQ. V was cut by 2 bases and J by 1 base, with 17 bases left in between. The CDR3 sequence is CASSLFALDTANTEAFF. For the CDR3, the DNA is TGTGCCAGCAGCTTATTCGCCTTGGACACCGCGAACACTGAAGCTTTCTTT.

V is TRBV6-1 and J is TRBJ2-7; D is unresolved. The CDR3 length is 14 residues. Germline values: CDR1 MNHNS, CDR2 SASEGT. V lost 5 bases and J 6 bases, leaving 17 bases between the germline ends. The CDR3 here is CASSPTGPSAEQYF. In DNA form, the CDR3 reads TGTGCCAGCAGTCCCACCGGGCCCAGTGCCGAGCAGTACTTC.

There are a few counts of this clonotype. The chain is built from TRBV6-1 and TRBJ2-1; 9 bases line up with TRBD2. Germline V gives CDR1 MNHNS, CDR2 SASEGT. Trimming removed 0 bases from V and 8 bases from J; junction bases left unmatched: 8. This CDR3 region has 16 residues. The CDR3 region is CASSEAAGGSPHEQFF. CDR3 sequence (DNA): TGTGCCAGCAGTGAAGCAGCGGGGGGTAGTCCACATGAGCAGTTCTTC.

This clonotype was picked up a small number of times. The CDR3 here is CATGGPYNEQFF. CDR3 sequence (DNA): TGTGCCACGGGGGGACCCTACAATGAGCAGTTCTTC. This chain joins TRBV6-5 and TRBJ2-1; TRBD2 matches 7 bases. The CDR3 consists of 12 residues. V dropped 10 bases and J dropped 2; count of bases not matched to a gene: 2. The germline gives CDR1 MNHEY, CDR2 SVGAGI.

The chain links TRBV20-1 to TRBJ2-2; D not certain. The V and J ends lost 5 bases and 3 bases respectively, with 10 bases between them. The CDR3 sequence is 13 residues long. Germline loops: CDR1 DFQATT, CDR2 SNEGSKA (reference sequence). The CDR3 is CSAGPPDTGELFF. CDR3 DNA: TGCAGTGCTGGGCCGCCAGACACCGGGGAGCTGTTTTTT.